This record covers a single TCR beta chain. In the source study's methods: Amplifying reference gene primers gave estimates of nucleated cell counts. This table comes from immunoSEQ multiplex PCR, and its TCRdb copy is limited to in-frame clones, with some not included. The V and J calls and clone size are taken from that table; D and trimming were inferred from the DNA. Of about 230,000 clones listed, over 80% are singletons. The germline gives CDR1 SGHKS, CDR2 YYEKEE (reference sequence). V lost 1 base and J lost 5; bases outside the gene matches: 4. The CDR3 runs 15 residues. The Seattle patients joined while their infection was active and were tracked longitudinally afterward. These data come from a study of blood T cell repertoires in COVID-19. Looking at the study overall: The United States, Italy and Spain were the sources of the acute and convalescent COVID-19 samples. The analysed material was cDNA or gDNA that came from T cells, B-cell-depleted T cells, or PBMCs.

This chain joins TRBV5-5 and TRBJ2-1; 9 bases align to TRBD1. The specimen sequenced was peripheral blood. This receptor was obtained from a man aged 25 to 40 with COVID-19, enrolled during active disease. The CDR3 spells CASSLWDRDDNEQFF. The CDR3 bases are TGTGCCAGCAGCTTGTGGGACAGGGATGACAATGAGCAGTTCTTC.